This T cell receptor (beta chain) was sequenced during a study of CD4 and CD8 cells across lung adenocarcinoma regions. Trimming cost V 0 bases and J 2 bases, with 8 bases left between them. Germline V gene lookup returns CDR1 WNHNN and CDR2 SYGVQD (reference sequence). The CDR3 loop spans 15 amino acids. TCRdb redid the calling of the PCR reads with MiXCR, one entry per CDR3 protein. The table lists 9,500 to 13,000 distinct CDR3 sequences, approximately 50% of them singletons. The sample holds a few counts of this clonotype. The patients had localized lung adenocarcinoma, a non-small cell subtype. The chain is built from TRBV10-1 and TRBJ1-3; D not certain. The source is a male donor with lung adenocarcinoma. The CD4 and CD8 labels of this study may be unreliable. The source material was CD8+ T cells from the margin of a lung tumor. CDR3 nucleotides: TGCGCCAGCAGTGAGTCGATGTCACCTGGAAACACCATATATTTT. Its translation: CASSESMSPGNTIYF.